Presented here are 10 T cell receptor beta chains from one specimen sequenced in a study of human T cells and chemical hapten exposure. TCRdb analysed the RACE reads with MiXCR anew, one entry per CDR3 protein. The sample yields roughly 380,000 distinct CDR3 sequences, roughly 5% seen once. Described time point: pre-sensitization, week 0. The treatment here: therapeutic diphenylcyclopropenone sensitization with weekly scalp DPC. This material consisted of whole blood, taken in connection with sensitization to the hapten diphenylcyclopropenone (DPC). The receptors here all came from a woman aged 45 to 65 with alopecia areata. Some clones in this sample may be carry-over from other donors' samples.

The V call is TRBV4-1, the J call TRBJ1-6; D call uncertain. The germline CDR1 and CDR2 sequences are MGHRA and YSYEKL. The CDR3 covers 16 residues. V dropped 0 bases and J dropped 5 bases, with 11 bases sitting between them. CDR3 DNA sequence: TGCGCCAGCAGCCAAGAAGACACAGCCAATAATTCACCCCTCCACTTT. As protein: CASSQEDTANNSPLHF.

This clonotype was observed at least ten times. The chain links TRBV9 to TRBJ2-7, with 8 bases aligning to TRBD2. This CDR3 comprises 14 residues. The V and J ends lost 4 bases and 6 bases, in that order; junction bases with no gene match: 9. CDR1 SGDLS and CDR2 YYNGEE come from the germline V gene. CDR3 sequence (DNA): TGTGCCAGCAGCCCGCCAGCGGGAGAGGGCGAGCAGTACTTC. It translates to CASSPPAGEGEQYF.

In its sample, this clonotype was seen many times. Written as DNA, the CDR3 is TGTGCCAGCAGTCGACAGGAGAAAGAGACCCAGTACTTC. Translation gives CASSRQEKETQYF. V is TRBV28 and J is TRBJ2-5; a possible D gene is TRBD1 (6 bases). The CDR3 is 13 amino acids. The germline CDR1 and CDR2 sequences are MDHEN and SYDVKM. V was cut by 5 bases and J by 3 bases, with 10 bases left in between.

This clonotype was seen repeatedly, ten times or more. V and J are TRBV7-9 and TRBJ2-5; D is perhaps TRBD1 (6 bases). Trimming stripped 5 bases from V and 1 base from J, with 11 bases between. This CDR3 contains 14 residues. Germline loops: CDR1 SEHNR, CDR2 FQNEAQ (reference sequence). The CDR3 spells CASSKTGSQETQYF. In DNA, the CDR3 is TGTGCCAGCAGCAAGACAGGTTCCCAAGAGACCCAGTACTTC. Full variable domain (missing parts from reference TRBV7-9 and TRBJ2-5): DTGVSQNPRHKITKRGQNVTFRCDPISEHNRLYWYRQTLGQGPEFLTYFQNEAQLEKSRLLSDRFSAERPKGSFSTLEIQRTEQGDSAMYLCASSKTGSQETQYFGPGTRLLVL.

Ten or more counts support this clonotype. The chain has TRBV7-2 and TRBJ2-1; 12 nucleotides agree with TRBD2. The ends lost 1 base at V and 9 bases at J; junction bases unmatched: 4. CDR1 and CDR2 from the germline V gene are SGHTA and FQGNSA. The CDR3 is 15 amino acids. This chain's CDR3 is CASSLGLAGAPEQFF. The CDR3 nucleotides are TGTGCCAGCAGCTTAGGACTAGCGGGAGCCCCTGAGCAGTTCTTC.

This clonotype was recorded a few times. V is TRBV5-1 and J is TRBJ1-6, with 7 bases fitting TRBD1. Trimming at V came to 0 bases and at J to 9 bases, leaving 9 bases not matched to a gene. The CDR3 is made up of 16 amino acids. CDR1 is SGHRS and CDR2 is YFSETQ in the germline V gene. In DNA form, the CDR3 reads TGCGCCAGCAGCTTGGGGGGACAGCAGGTGGGTTCACCCCTCCACTTT. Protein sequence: CASSLGGQQVGSPLHF.

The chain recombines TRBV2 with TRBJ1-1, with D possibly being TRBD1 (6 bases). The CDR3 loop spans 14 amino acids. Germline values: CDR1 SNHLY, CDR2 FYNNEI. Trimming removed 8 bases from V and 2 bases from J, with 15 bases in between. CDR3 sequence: CASCRQVTNTEAFF. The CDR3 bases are TGTGCCAGCTGTAGACAGGTGACAAACACTGAAGCTTTCTTT.

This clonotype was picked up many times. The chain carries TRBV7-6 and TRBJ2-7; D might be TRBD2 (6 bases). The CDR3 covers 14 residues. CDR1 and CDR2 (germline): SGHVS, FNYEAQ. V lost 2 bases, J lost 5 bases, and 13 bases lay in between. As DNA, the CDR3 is TGTGCCAGCAGCTTACACGCAGGGAGGAACGAGCAGTACTTC. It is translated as CASSLHAGRNEQYF. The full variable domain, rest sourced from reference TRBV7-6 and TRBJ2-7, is GAGVSQSPRYKVTKRGQDVALRCDPISGHVSLYWYRQALGQGPEFLTYFNYEAQQDKSGLPNDRFSAERPEGSISTLTIQRTEQRDSAMYRCASSLHAGRNEQYFGPGTRLTVT.

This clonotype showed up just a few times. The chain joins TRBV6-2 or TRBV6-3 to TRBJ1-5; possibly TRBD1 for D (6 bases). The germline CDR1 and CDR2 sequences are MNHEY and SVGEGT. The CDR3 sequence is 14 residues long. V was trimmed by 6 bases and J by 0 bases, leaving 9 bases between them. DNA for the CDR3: TGTGCCAGCAGGGACAGTTATAGCAATCAGCCCCAGCATTTT. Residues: CASRDSYSNQPQHF.

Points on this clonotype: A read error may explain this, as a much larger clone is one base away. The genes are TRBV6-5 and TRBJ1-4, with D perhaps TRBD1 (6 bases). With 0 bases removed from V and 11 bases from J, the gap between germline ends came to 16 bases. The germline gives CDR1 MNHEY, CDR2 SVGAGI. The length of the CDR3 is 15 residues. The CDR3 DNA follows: TGTGCCAGCAGTTACTCTGGGGGGCGGGGAGATAAACTGTTTTTT. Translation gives CASSYSGGRGDKLFF.